The rows below give T cell receptor beta chains drawn from one sample of a study of control samples from healthy donors and cancer patients. The protocol was immunoSEQ multiplex PCR, while the TCRdb copy is restricted to in-frame clones and leaves out a portion. This table has roughly 12,000 clones, approximately 95% appearing once. The sample was PBMCs. Receptor source: a man aged 70-80 years with head and neck cancer. Both conserved end residues are part of each CDR3. The order of the fields is V gene, D gene, clone size, J gene, CDR3 DNA, CDR3 protein. The D gene is left open where the match is weak. Rows give clone size only sometimes, using once, few, many, or a class for an expanded clone.

TRBV30	.	.	TRBJ1-4	TGTGCCTGGAGTGCCCTTCCCCCCCCGGGACCGAGGCTGGAACTGTTTTTT	CAWSALPPPGPRLELFF
TRBV6-6	.	.	TRBJ1-4	TGTGCCAGCAGTTACCCGGGACCTGCGGAAAAACTGTTTTTT	CASSYPGPAEKLFF
TRBV10-3	.	.	TRBJ2-3	TGTGCCATCAGTGAGCGAGGGGATACGCAGTATTTT	CAISERGDTQYF
TRBV15	.	.	TRBJ2-2	TGTGCCACCAGCAGCAACCGGGACCTTCTTGTCACCGGGGAGCTGTTTTTT	CATSSNRDLLVTGELFF
TRBV30	.	once	TRBJ2-2	TGTGCCTGGAGTGTCGGGACTCTCGTCACCGGGGAGCTGTTTTTT	CAWSVGTLVTGELFF
TRBV6-1	TRBD2	.	TRBJ2-5	TGTGCCAGCAGTGAACTGCGACTAGCGGGGGCTCGAGAGACCCAGTACTTC	CASSELRLAGARETQYF
TRBV19	.	once	TRBJ2-1	TGTGCCAGTAGTGATCCGGGGAATGAGCAGTTCTTC	CASSDPGNEQFF
TRBV3-1/TRBV3-2	.	.	TRBJ1-5	TGTGCCAGCAGCCAATCTCAGGGAGGCAATCAGCCCCAGCATTTT	CASSQSQGGNQPQHF
TRBV12-5	.	.	TRBJ2-1	TGTGCTGGTGCCCTCTACGACTTGCAGTTCTTC	CAGALYDLQFF
TRBV11-2	.	.	TRBJ2-4	TGTGCCAGCAGCCGCCTCATCCCCAGTGGTCTAGCCAAAAACATTCAGTACTTC	CASSRLIPSGLAKNIQYF
TRBV3-1/TRBV3-2	.	.	TRBJ2-3	TGTGCCAGCAGGGATATAGGGGTGGATACGCAGTATTTT	CASRDIGVDTQYF
TRBV7-2	TRBD2	.	TRBJ2-1	TGTGCCAGCAGCCCCCAGGGACTATTGGGGGATGAGCAGTTCTTC	CASSPQGLLGDEQFF
TRBV12-5	.	once	TRBJ2-1	TGTGCCAGTGGTTTGGGGGAAGCCCCCTACAATGAGCAGTTCTTC	CASGLGEAPYNEQFF
TRBV6-5	.	.	TRBJ2-3	TGTGCCAGCAGTTACTCAGGGGGGTCAGATACGCAGTATTTT	CASSYSGGSDTQYF
TRBV10-1	.	.	TRBJ1-2	TGCGCCAGCAGTCTCGCAGGCTCCTATGGCTACACCTTC	CASSLAGSYGYTF
TRBV28	TRBD1	.	TRBJ1-3	TGTGCCAGCAGCTCTAGACAGGGGGCTTCTGGAAACACCATATATTTT	CASSSRQGASGNTIYF